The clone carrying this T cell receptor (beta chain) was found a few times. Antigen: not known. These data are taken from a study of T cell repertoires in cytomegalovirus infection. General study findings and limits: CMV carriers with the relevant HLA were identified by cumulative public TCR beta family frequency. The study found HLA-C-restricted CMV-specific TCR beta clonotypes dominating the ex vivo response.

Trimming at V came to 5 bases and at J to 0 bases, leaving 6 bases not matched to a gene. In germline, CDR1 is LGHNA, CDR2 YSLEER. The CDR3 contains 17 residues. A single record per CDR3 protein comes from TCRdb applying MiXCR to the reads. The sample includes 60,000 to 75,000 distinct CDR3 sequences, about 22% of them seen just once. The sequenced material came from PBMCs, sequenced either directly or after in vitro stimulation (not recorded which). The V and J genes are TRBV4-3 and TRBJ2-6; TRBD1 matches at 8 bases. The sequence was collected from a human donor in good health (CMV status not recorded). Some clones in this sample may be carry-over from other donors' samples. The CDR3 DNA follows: TGCGCCAGCAGCAAGGACAGGGCCCACTCTGGGGCCAACGTCCTGACTTTC. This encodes CASSKDRAHSGANVLTF.